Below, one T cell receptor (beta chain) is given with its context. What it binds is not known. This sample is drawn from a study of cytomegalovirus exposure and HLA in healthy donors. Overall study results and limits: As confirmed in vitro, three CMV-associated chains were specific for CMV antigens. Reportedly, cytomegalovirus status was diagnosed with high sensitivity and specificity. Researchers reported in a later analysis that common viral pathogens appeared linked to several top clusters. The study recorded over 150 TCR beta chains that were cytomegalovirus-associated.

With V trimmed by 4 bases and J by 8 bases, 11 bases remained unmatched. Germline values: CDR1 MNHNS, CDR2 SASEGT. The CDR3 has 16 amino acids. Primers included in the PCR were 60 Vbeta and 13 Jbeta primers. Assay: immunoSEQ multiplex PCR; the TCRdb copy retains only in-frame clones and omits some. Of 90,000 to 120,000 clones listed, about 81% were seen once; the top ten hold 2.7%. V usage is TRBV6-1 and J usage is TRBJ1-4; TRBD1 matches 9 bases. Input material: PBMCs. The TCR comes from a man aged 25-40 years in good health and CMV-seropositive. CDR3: CASSALPGQGEEKLFF. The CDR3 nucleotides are TGTGCCAGCAGTGCGCTACCGGGACAGGGTGAAGAAAAACTGTTTTTT.